This T cell receptor beta chain was recovered during a study of blood T cells in healthy people across ages (dated by TCRdb to the mid-2010s). General notes on the study: In model experiments, template switching captured about one uniquely barcoded TCR beta cDNA molecule for every two T cells. Using the same blood draw, the study looked at two additional independent replicas of 1 million unique cDNA reads for two donors, one aged 18 to 30 and the other aged 80 or older. To avoid experimental bias, donors of different ages were spread randomly across the sequencing lanes. The study measured age-related changes in TCR beta repertoire diversity using deep sequencing normalized with unique cDNA molecular identifiers. The donors were divided into four age groups: young (average about 16 years), middle-aged (about 40), aged (62) and long-lived (82).

The method was 5' RACE. The sequencing machine was an Illumina HiSeq 2500. A second PCR of roughly 6 to 11 cycles was run with a J-beta primer mix and a sample-barcoded 5' primer. A unique molecular identifier was introduced onto each TCR beta cDNA molecule by a template-switch 5' adaptor carrying 12 random nucleotides. At least 3 million CDR3-containing paired-end reads were obtained from each sample. First-strand cDNA synthesis was performed from all RNA using the Mint cDNA synthesis kit, with priming by a TRBC-specific oligonucleotide. All cDNA was treated with uracil-DNA glycosylase and then went through a first 18-cycle PCR with the universal primers M1SS and BC2_uni_R. Per the authors' processing: For normalization, 1 million high-quality reads were randomly selected from each sample, with every read carrying a distinct molecular identifier. Instead of being binned into consensus sequences, reads with shared molecular identifiers were discarded. MiTCR, run with a Q25 quality threshold and the strictest error-elimination algorithm, handled CDR3 identification, clonotype clustering and error correction. Lower-bound total TCR beta diversity was estimated with a nonparametric unseen species model using Euler transformation. TCRdb reprocessed the public reads (quality trimming at Q25 with fastp, clone calling with MiXCR) and kept in-frame beta chains. Entries are consolidated by CDR3 protein sequence, retaining the most common genes and DNA. The V and J calls and clone size are TCRdb's, not the authors'. The sample table contains about 290,000 distinct CDR3 sequences; only one count was recorded for around 30% of them. Approximately 28% of the sample is held by the ten biggest clonotypes.

The CDR3 goes from the cysteine to the phenylalanine over 17 residues. Only the CDR3 region is kept as DNA, spanning 51 bases read in frame from base 1. Here V drops 5 bases and J drops 1 base, and the junction holds 14 bases not matched to any gene. In the germline V gene (reference sequence), CDR1 corresponds to DFQATT and CDR2 to SNEGSKA. Points on this clonotype: Its antigen is not yet known. Per-base quality was not reported, and no clone a single base away is much larger than it.

Systemically healthy Caucasian individuals from Russia, some 40 in total and aged about 6 to 100 years, were included as donors. Approximately 9 milliliters of peripheral blood were collected from each donor into EDTA-treated Vacutainer tubes. Ficoll-Paque density-gradient centrifugation was used to isolate PBMCs, with at least 6 million obtained per sample. Trizol reagent was used to extract total RNA from the PBMCs, yielding at least 6 micrograms per sample. Naive CD45RAhigh/CD27high T cell percentages were measured by flow cytometry on a PBMC aliquot from every donor. General findings and caveats noted by the study authors: Estimates of total diversity from one million sequenced T cells were regarded as lower bounds and underestimates. Because the CMV infection status of the donors was unknown, age-related changes in expanded clonotypes may potentially have been confounded. As age increased, observed TCR beta diversity per million T cells dropped in a roughly linear way, and a significant reduction was already evident by age 40. Compared with the aged group, more naive CD4+ T cells, fewer expanded clones and increased TCR diversity were shown by the long-lived group, suggesting age selection. Conclusive comparison of naive and antigen-experienced compartments was prevented by the profiling of bulk unsorted PBMCs. There was a strong correlation between observed TCR beta diversity and the percentage of naive T cells measured by flow cytometry.

This TCR came from a woman in her 70s in good health. The V gene is TRBV20-1 and the J gene is TRBJ2-3, with 8 bases in between that match TRBD2. Material: blood. CDR3 reads: CSAGSFGSGAGTDTQYF. The base sequence is TGCAGTGCTGGCTCTTTCGGTAGCGGGGCCGGCACAGATACGCAGTATTTT.